What follows describes a single T cell receptor beta chain. Its target is not known. CDR1 and CDR2 from the germline V gene are MNHEY and SMNVEV (reference sequence). J gave up 6 bases and V 5 bases, and 10 bases lay outside the gene matches. The CDR3 loop spans 15 amino acids. These data are taken from a study of shared clonotypes between healthy human individuals. General study points: Blood alone was sampled, and tissue repertoires likely differ. Larger richness was generally estimated for naive than memory subsets.

Selected positively for CCR7 and CD45RO-negative, naive CD8 cells excluded terminally differentiated effector memory CD45RA+ cells. Libraries were prepared by immunoSEQ multiplex PCR; TCRdb keeps only in-frame clonotypes and omits some of them. The repertoire holds 550,000 to 750,000 clones, with around 95% as singletons. This sequence joins TRBV27 and TRBJ2-1, with 7 bases lining up with TRBD2. Material: naive CD8+ T cells sorted from blood. This TCR derives from a woman aged 25 to 45 in good health. The CDR3: CASSPGTNLFNEQFF. DNA for the CDR3: TGTGCCAGCAGTCCCGGGACTAACCTTTTCAATGAGCAGTTCTTC.